This T cell receptor beta chain emerged from a study of shared clonotypes between healthy human individuals. Study details: Three plates were used per donor for CD4 naive, three for CD4 memory, two for CD8 naive and one for CD8 memory.

The germline V gene encodes CDR1 SEHNR and CDR2 FQNEAQ (reference sequence). The length of the CDR3 is 15 residues. V was trimmed by 3 bases and J by 6 bases, leaving 14 bases between them. In regard to this clone: Its antigen is unknown.

The repertoire was sequenced with immunoSEQ multiplex PCR; TCRdb's copy has only in-frame clones and lacks some. The sample includes about 2.3 million clones, 85% to 95% of them seen just once. The study's findings and limits: Read depth was anticipated to influence clonotype sharing among donors.

Participating donors were healthy, HIV-negative adults free of recent acute infections or vaccinations. V is TRBV7-9 and J is TRBJ2-2; D is undetermined. The TCR originated in a man between 18 and 29 years old in good health. Some clones in this sample may be carry-over from other donors' samples. The sample consisted of naive CD4+ T cells from PBMCs. Subset specified: CD45RA+ positively selected. The CDR3 sequence: CASSFGRVEAGELFF. CDR3 DNA sequence: TGTGCCAGCAGCTTTGGCCGAGTAGAGGCCGGGGAGCTGTTTTTT.